This T cell receptor (beta chain) originates from a study of shared clonotypes between healthy human individuals. Of note for this clone: Additional DNA sequences in this sample encode the identical CDR3.

The germline CDR1 and CDR2 sequences are SGHRS and YFSETQ. The CDR3 is 14 amino acids. The ends were cut back, 0 bases at V and 0 bases at J, with 6 bases in the middle. Method: immunoSEQ multiplex PCR; TCRdb's copy keeps in-frame clones and lacks some. Of a few hundred thousand clones listed, about 80% were seen once; the top ten hold more than 10%. This sequence originates from a woman between 40 and 55 years old in good health. Some clones in this sample may be carry-over from other donors' samples. Sample: PBMCs. The rearrangement links TRBV5-1 to TRBJ1-1, with D unresolved. CDR3 coding DNA: TGCGCCAGCAGCTTGGACGGTATGAACACTGAAGCTTTCTTT. Translated, it gives CASSLDGMNTEAFF. The full variable domain, completed using reference TRBV5-1 and TRBJ1-1, is KAGVTQTPRYLIKTRGQQVTLSCSPISGHRSVSWYQQTPGQGLQFLFEYFSETQRNKGNFPGRFSGRQFSNSRSEMNVSTLELGDSALYLCASSLDGMNTEAFFGQGTRLTVV.